These 23 T cell receptor beta chains share one sample of origin, sequenced in a study of blood T cell repertoires in COVID-19. Repertoires were generated with immunoSEQ multiplex PCR, while TCRdb's copy carries only in-frame clones and drops some. The data show about 350,000 clones, roughly 90% seen once. The sample was PBMCs or T cells enriched from blood (not recorded which). These receptors came from a woman aged 25 to 39 who had been exposed to COVID-19.

The rearrangement uses TRBV9 and TRBJ1-1; a weak D match, TRBD1 (6 bases). The length of the CDR3 is 15 residues. The V end was cut by 0 bases, the J end by 1 base, with 10 bases between. CDR1 and CDR2 (germline): SGDLS, YYNGEE. This CDR3 reads CASSVEARGNTEAFF. The CDR3, as DNA: TGTGCCAGCAGCGTAGAGGCCAGGGGGAACACTGAAGCTTTCTTT.

The J gene is TRBJ1-6, the V gene TRBV3-1 (or the pseudogene TRBV3-2); D call uncertain. The CDR3 extends over 16 amino acids. Germline V gives CDR1 LGHDT, CDR2 YNNKEL (reference sequence). With 0 bases removed from V and 8 bases from J, the gap between germline ends came to 14 bases. CDR3: CASSQDGEYGDSPLHF. CDR3 DNA: TGTGCCAGCAGCCAAGATGGGGAGTACGGAGATTCACCCCTCCACTTT.

The rearrangement joins TRBV19 to TRBJ1-5; D is possibly TRBD1 (6 bases). The CDR3 extends over 13 amino acids. Germline values: CDR1 LNHDA, CDR2 SQIVND (reference sequence). The V and J ends lost 5 bases and 7 bases respectively, with 12 bases between them. The CDR3 DNA reads TGTGCCAGTAGTCGACAGGTCGGGCAGCCCCAGCATTTT. It is translated as CASSRQVGQPQHF.

The V call is TRBV5-1, the J call TRBJ2-3, with D perhaps matching TRBD2 (5 bases). The germline V gene has CDR1 SGHRS and CDR2 YFSETQ. Trimming left V 7 bases short and J 4 bases short, with 13 bases between. The CDR3 length is 13 residues. CDR3 loop: CASRRATADTQYF. The CDR3 DNA sequence: TGCGCCAGCCGGCGGGCTACCGCAGATACGCAGTATTTT.

This sequence joins TRBV5-1 and TRBJ1-1; D gene ambiguous. Germline lookup yields CDR1 SGHRS and CDR2 YFSETQ. The V and J ends lost 6 bases and 2 bases respectively, with 14 bases between them. The CDR3 is 14 amino acids. The CDR3 reads CASIGVENNTEAFF. The CDR3 nucleotides read TGCGCCAGCATCGGGGTGGAGAATAACACTGAAGCTTTCTTT.

CDR3 DNA: TGTGCCACCAGCAGAGATGCAGGGCCCGGAAACACCATATATTTT. This gives the protein CATSRDAGPGNTIYF. The chain carries TRBV15 and TRBJ1-3, with D tentatively TRBD1 (5 bases). V was shortened by 0 bases and J by 4 bases, with 10 bases between the two germline ends. The length of the CDR3 is 15 residues. Germline loops: CDR1 LNHNV, CDR2 YYDKDF (reference sequence).

The chain carries TRBV27 and TRBJ1-5; TRBD1 might be the D (5 bases). The CDR3 contains 14 residues. CDR1 is MNHEY, CDR2 SMNVEV, per germline (reference sequence). The germline V and J ends were trimmed by 6 bases and 0 bases, with 9 bases remaining between them. The CDR3 loop reads CASRGDYSNQPQHF. The DNA for the CDR3 is TGTGCCAGCAGAGGGGATTATAGCAATCAGCCCCAGCATTTT.

The J gene is TRBJ1-6, the V gene TRBV6-1; D ambiguous. The V gene's germline CDR1 is MNHNS and CDR2 SASEGT. CDR3 length: 13 residues. V was shortened by 3 bases and J by 9 bases, with 9 bases between the two germline ends. In DNA, the CDR3 is TGTGCCAGCAGTGATATGCGGGTTTCACCCCTCCACTTT. Its protein is CASSDMRVSPLHF.

The V call is TRBV15, the J call TRBJ1-1, with TRBD1 matching over 7 bases. Looked up from germline, CDR1 is LNHNV and CDR2 is YYDKDF (reference sequence). There are 16 residues in the CDR3. V shed 4 bases and J 7 bases; nucleotides not matched to a gene: 15. This CDR3 is CATSKGPRQGSVEAFF. The CDR3 region has the DNA TGTGCCACCAGCAAGGGACCCCGACAGGGATCAGTTGAAGCTTTCTTT.

This clone appeared once. The J gene is TRBJ2-1, the V gene TRBV7-9; D is undetermined. The V gene lost 3 bases and the J gene lost 4 bases, with 10 bases spanning the gap. Germline V gives CDR1 SEHNR, CDR2 FQNEAQ (reference sequence). The CDR3 covers 14 residues. CDR3 nucleotide sequence: TGTGCCAGCAGCTTGCGGATCCCATACAATGAGCAGTTCTTC. Translation: CASSLRIPYNEQFF.

V and J are TRBV7-9 and TRBJ1-4, with 7 nucleotides matching TRBD1. The CDR3 extends over 14 amino acids. V trimming: 5 bases; J trimming: 7 bases; junction bases outside the gene matches: 7. Looked up from germline, CDR1 is SEHNR and CDR2 is FQNEAQ (reference sequence). CDR3 sequence reads: CASSIKGAIEKLFF. The CDR3 nucleotides read TGTGCCAGCAGCATCAAGGGGGCCATTGAAAAACTGTTTTTT.

CDR3 sequence reads: CASSLRLAGGGEQYF. The CDR3 region has the DNA TGTGCCAGCAGCTTGAGACTAGCGGGAGGGGGCGAGCAGTACTTC. The chain employs TRBV11-2 and TRBJ2-7; 14 bases are shared with TRBD2. From germline, CDR1 is SGHAT and CDR2 FQNNGV. V gave up 3 bases and J gave up 6 bases; unmatched junction bases: 4. This CDR3 contains 15 residues. Supplemented by reference TRBV11-2 and TRBJ2-7, the full variable domain reads EAGVAQSPRYKIIEKRQSVAFWCNPISGHATLYWYQQILGQGPKLLIQFQNNGVVDDSQLPKDRFSAERLKGVDSTLKIQPAKLEDSAVYLCASSLRLAGGGEQYFGPGTRLTVT.

This sequence joins TRBV28 and TRBJ2-3; the D is unclear. V lost 4 bases and J lost 0, with 5 bases in between. Germline assignment: CDR1 MDHEN and CDR2 SYDVKM. The CDR3 is 13 amino acids. CDR3 sequence reads: CASSSTSTDTQYF. The CDR3 DNA sequence: TGTGCCAGCAGTTCTACTAGCACAGATACGCAGTATTTT.

A few counts support this clone. The chain uses TRBV27 and TRBJ1-1, with TRBD1 matching over 7 bases. Trimming removed 4 bases from V and 8 bases from J; junction bases left unmatched: 10. The CDR3 spans 14 residues. The germline V gene encodes CDR1 MNHEY and CDR2 SMNVEV (reference sequence). CDR3 in amino acids: CASSSPTGSEEAFF. The CDR3 DNA reads TGTGCCAGCAGTTCTCCGACAGGGAGCGAGGAAGCTTTCTTT.

The genes are TRBV25-1 and TRBJ1-1; tentatively, D is TRBD1 (5 bases). The CDR3 totals 15 residues. V was clipped by 0 bases and J by 5 bases, with 13 bases between them. CDR1 MGHDK and CDR2 SYGVNS come from the germline V gene. The chain's CDR3 is CASSEYRGEGTEAFF. The DNA for the CDR3 is TGTGCCAGCAGTGAATATCGGGGGGAAGGAACTGAAGCTTTCTTT.

This chain connects TRBV7-8 to TRBJ1-4, with 8 bases aligning to TRBD1. Per germline, CDR1 SGHVS and CDR2 FQNEAQ. V lost 7 bases and J lost 7; bases outside the gene matches: 8. The CDR3 loop spans 14 amino acids. The CDR3 region is CASTKDRGGEKLFF. CDR3 bases: TGTGCCAGCACAAAAGACAGGGGCGGTGAAAAACTGTTTTTT.

As DNA, the CDR3 is TGTGCCAGCAGCGTAGCAACTGCCACCTACGAGCAGTACTTC. The encoded protein is CASSVATATYEQYF. V usage is TRBV9 and J usage is TRBJ2-7; D not certain. Trimming took 0 bases from V and 2 from J, leaving 9 bases between them. Looked up from germline, CDR1 is SGDLS and CDR2 is YYNGEE. CDR3 length: 14 amino acids.

The V gene is TRBV9, the J gene TRBJ2-7, with D possibly matching TRBD2 (6 bases). This CDR3 contains 13 residues. CDR1 is SGDLS and CDR2 is YYNGEE in the germline V gene. V was shortened by 3 bases and J by 3 bases, with 10 bases between the two germline ends. CDR3 sequence reads: CASSAGTYYEQYF. The CDR3 DNA sequence: TGTGCCAGCAGCGCCGGGACTTACTACGAGCAGTACTTC.

The chain joins TRBV5-1 to TRBJ2-7, with TRBD2 matching 14 bases. Trimming cost V 5 bases and J 6 bases; bases outside gene matches: 7. The CDR3 has 15 residues. CDR1 is SGHRS and CDR2 is YFSETQ in the germline V gene. The CDR3, as DNA: TGCGCCAGCAGACCCGGGACTAGCGGGAGCCTCGAGCAGTACTTC. Translated, it gives CASRPGTSGSLEQYF.

The chain combines TRBV7-9 with TRBJ2-5; 9 nucleotides align to TRBD1. The CDR3 runs to 13 residues. The germline V gene has CDR1 SEHNR and CDR2 FQNEAQ (reference sequence). The ends lost 5 bases at V and 4 bases at J; junction bases unmatched: 2. DNA for the CDR3: TGTGCCAGCAGCAAACAGGGGGCAGAGACCCAGTACTTC. Translation gives CASSKQGAETQYF. Full variable domain (remainder filled in from reference TRBV7-9 and TRBJ2-5): DTGVSQNPRHKITKRGQNVTFRCDPISEHNRLYWYRQTLGQGPEFLTYFQNEAQLEKSRLLSDRFSAERPKGSFSTLEIQRTEQGDSAMYLCASSKQGAETQYFGPGTRLLVL.

The rearrangement uses TRBV4-2 and TRBJ1-5, with D tentatively TRBD1 (6 bases). The CDR3 contains 15 residues. The V end was cut by 0 bases, the J end by 6 bases, with 12 bases between. Germline V CDR1 and CDR2: LGHNA, YNFKEQ. Here the CDR3 reads CASSQEFRGGQPQHF. DNA of the CDR3: TGTGCCAGCAGCCAAGAATTCAGGGGTGGTCAGCCCCAGCATTTT.

The chain employs TRBV7-2 and TRBJ1-4, with 7 bases aligning to TRBD1. CDR1 SGHTA and CDR2 FQGNSA come from the germline V gene. The trim removed 4 bases at V and 10 bases at J, leaving 9 bases unmatched. The CDR3 consists of 14 residues. The CDR3: CASSSSGTVGKLFF. In DNA, the CDR3 is TGTGCCAGCAGCTCTTCCGGGACAGTCGGAAAACTGTTTTTT.

V is TRBV5-1 and J is TRBJ2-5, with 9 bases lining up with TRBD2. Germline-derived CDR1 and CDR2 are SGHRS and YFSETQ. This CDR3 region has 18 residues. V was clipped by 0 bases and J by 1 base; unmatched bases: 10. The CDR3 is CASSLGLAAGPLQETQYF. Here the CDR3 DNA reads TGCGCCAGCAGCTTGGGACTAGCGGCTGGCCCCCTCCAAGAGACCCAGTACTTC.